This T cell receptor (beta chain) appears in the sequencing data of a study of blood T cell repertoires in COVID-19. Across the study: Acute-phase and convalescent COVID-19 samples originated in the United States, Italy and Spain.

Seattle cases were enrolled at active infection and followed longitudinally. Generated by immunoSEQ multiplex PCR, the TCRdb table keeps only in-frame clones and is missing some. Among 100,000 to 150,000 clones listed, roughly nine tenths were seen once. The CDR3 covers 17 residues. The sequence came from a woman aged 70 to 79 with COVID-19, enrolled during active disease. The chain carries TRBV1 and TRBJ1-4. TRBV1 is annotated as a pseudogene. The specimen was peripheral blood. CDR3 amino acids: CTSSQTAERASNEKLFF. In nucleotides, the CDR3 is TGCACCAGCAGCCAGACGGCGGAGCGTGCGTCTAATGAAAAACTGTTTTTT.